This is a list of T cell receptor beta chains from one sample in a study of blood T cell repertoires in COVID-19. Using immunoSEQ multiplex PCR, the repertoire was profiled, and TCRdb retains in-frame clones only, with some absent. There are a few hundred thousand clones in the sample; 65% to 90% occur only once, and less than 15% lies in the top ten. The sample taken for sequencing was peripheral blood. The receptor set was obtained from a human donor in a cohort sampled during active COVID-19. The CDR3 runs from the conserved cysteine through the conserved F or W. Fields, in order: D gene, clone size, J gene, V gene, CDR3 protein, CDR3 DNA. The D gene is left open where the match is weak. Size is omitted from some rows. Given values are once, few, many or a class for expanded clones.

D gene: .
clone size: .
J gene: TRBJ2-1
V gene: TRBV5-1
CDR3 protein: CASSSVVRDNEQFF
CDR3 DNA: TGCGCCAGCAGCTCGGTAGTGAGAGACAATGAGCAGTTCTTC

D gene: .
clone size: few
J gene: TRBJ1-1
V gene: TRBV7-9
CDR3 protein: CASSRDIYTEAFF
CDR3 DNA: TGTGCCAGCAGCCGGGACATTTACACTGAAGCTTTCTTT

D gene: TRBD2
clone size: .
J gene: TRBJ2-1
V gene: TRBV6-1
CDR3 protein: CASSDRGGRAYNEQFF
CDR3 DNA: TGTGCCAGCAGTGATAGGGGCGGGAGGGCCTACAATGAGCAGTTCTTC

D gene: TRBD2
clone size: .
J gene: TRBJ2-2
V gene: TRBV5-1
CDR3 protein: CASSLVVPGGGTGELFF
CDR3 DNA: TGCGCCAGCAGCTTGGTGGTCCCGGGAGGAGGAACCGGGGAGCTGTTTTTT

D gene: TRBD1
clone size: .
J gene: TRBJ2-1
V gene: TRBV6-5
CDR3 protein: CATLFGQGNNEQFF
CDR3 DNA: TGTGCCACCCTTTTCGGACAGGGTAACAATGAGCAGTTCTTC

D gene: TRBD1
clone size: .
J gene: TRBJ2-3
V gene: TRBV27
CDR3 protein: CASSPYRDRGSDTQYF
CDR3 DNA: TGTGCCAGCAGTCCTTACCGGGACAGGGGCTCAGATACGCAGTATTTT

D gene: .
clone size: .
J gene: TRBJ2-1
V gene: TRBV2
CDR3 protein: CASGSGFYNEQFF
CDR3 DNA: TGTGCCAGCGGGTCAGGCTTCTACAATGAGCAGTTCTTC

D gene: TRBD1
clone size: .
J gene: TRBJ1-4
V gene: TRBV5-6
CDR3 protein: CASSKDRLGEKLFF
CDR3 DNA: TGTGCCAGCAGCAAGGACAGGCTTGGCGAAAAACTGTTTTTT

D gene: .
clone size: .
J gene: TRBJ1-5
V gene: TRBV30
CDR3 protein: CAWSERGGQPQHF
CDR3 DNA: TGTGCCTGGAGTGAAAGGGGGGGTCAGCCCCAGCATTTT

D gene: .
clone size: .
J gene: TRBJ2-1
V gene: TRBV28
CDR3 protein: CASWGAPGGLTSGSYNEQFF
CDR3 DNA: TGTGCCAGTTGGGGAGCGCCAGGGGGCCTTACTAGCGGGTCCTACAATGAGCAGTTCTTC

D gene: .
clone size: .
J gene: TRBJ2-2
V gene: TRBV14
CDR3 protein: CASSRGQRNTGELFF
CDR3 DNA: TGTGCCAGCAGCCGGGGGCAGCGGAACACCGGGGAGCTGTTTTTT

D gene: TRBD2
clone size: .
J gene: TRBJ2-7
V gene: TRBV4-1
CDR3 protein: CASSHPWASGRSHEQYF
CDR3 DNA: TGCGCCAGCAGCCACCCCTGGGCTAGCGGGAGAAGCCACGAGCAGTACTTC

D gene: .
clone size: .
J gene: TRBJ2-1
V gene: TRBV28
CDR3 protein: CASSFTGYNEQFF
CDR3 DNA: TGTGCCAGCAGTTTCACAGGATACAATGAGCAGTTCTTC

D gene: TRBD1
clone size: few
J gene: TRBJ2-3
V gene: TRBV2
CDR3 protein: CASSGQGRADTQYF
CDR3 DNA: TGTGCCAGTTCCGGACAGGGTAGAGCAGATACGCAGTATTTT

D gene: .
clone size: once
J gene: TRBJ2-3
V gene: TRBV5-1
CDR3 protein: CASSSVGAGSTDTQYF
CDR3 DNA: TGCGCCAGCAGCTCGGTGGGGGCTGGTAGCACAGATACGCAGTATTTT

D gene: TRBD1
clone size: .
J gene: TRBJ2-5
V gene: TRBV7-2
CDR3 protein: CASSLGQGETQYF
CDR3 DNA: TGTGCCAGCAGCTTAGGACAGGGAGAGACCCAGTACTTC

D gene: TRBD2
clone size: .
J gene: TRBJ2-5
V gene: TRBV5-8
CDR3 protein: CASSAGTSGRLRRETQYF
CDR3 DNA: TGTGCCAGCAGCGCCGGGACTAGCGGGAGACTGAGAAGGGAGACCCAGTACTTC

D gene: .
clone size: .
J gene: TRBJ2-5
V gene: TRBV28
CDR3 protein: CASRYQETQYF
CDR3 DNA: TGTGCCAGCAGATATCAAGAGACCCAGTACTTC

D gene: .
clone size: .
J gene: TRBJ1-4
V gene: TRBV20-1
CDR3 protein: CSASSPSTNEKLFF
CDR3 DNA: TGCAGTGCTAGTTCCCCCTCAACTAATGAAAAACTGTTTTTT

D gene: TRBD2
clone size: .
J gene: TRBJ2-3
V gene: TRBV3-1/TRBV3-2
CDR3 protein: CASSPRKTSVSTDTQYF
CDR3 DNA: TGTGCCAGCAGCCCCCGTAAAACTAGCGTTAGCACAGATACGCAGTATTTT

D gene: TRBD1
clone size: .
J gene: TRBJ2-7
V gene: TRBV29-1
CDR3 protein: CSVAYRGSHEQYF
CDR3 DNA: TGCAGCGTTGCATACAGGGGTTCCCACGAGCAGTACTTC

D gene: .
clone size: .
J gene: TRBJ2-2
V gene: TRBV6-5
CDR3 protein: CASRPTRAGELFF
CDR3 DNA: TGTGCCAGCAGACCTACTAGAGCCGGGGAGCTGTTTTTT

D gene: TRBD2
clone size: .
J gene: TRBJ2-2
V gene: TRBV15
CDR3 protein: CATSQGLAGVVTGELFF
CDR3 DNA: TGTGCCACCAGCCAGGGACTAGCGGGAGTGGTCACCGGGGAGCTGTTTTTT

D gene: .
clone size: .
J gene: TRBJ1-2
V gene: TRBV9
CDR3 protein: CASSVQGGDYGYTF
CDR3 DNA: TGTGCCAGCAGCGTACAGGGAGGGGACTATGGCTACACCTTC

D gene: .
clone size: .
J gene: TRBJ2-3
V gene: TRBV11-2
CDR3 protein: CASSPGKGANRTDTQYF
CDR3 DNA: TGTGCCAGCAGCCCGGGTAAGGGAGCCAACCGCACAGATACGCAGTATTTT

D gene: .
clone size: .
J gene: TRBJ2-7
V gene: TRBV2
CDR3 protein: CASSERGSDYEQYF
CDR3 DNA: TGTGCCAGCAGTGAAAGGGGGTCGGACTACGAGCAGTACTTC

D gene: .
clone size: .
J gene: TRBJ2-3
V gene: TRBV7-2
CDR3 protein: CASSLGSGGGYTQYF
CDR3 DNA: TGTGCCAGCAGCTTAGGGTCGGGGGGCGGATATACGCAGTATTTT

D gene: .
clone size: many
J gene: TRBJ2-7
V gene: TRBV4-2
CDR3 protein: CASSQDVKGGTYEQYF
CDR3 DNA: TGTGCCAGCAGCCAAGATGTGAAGGGGGGGACCTACGAGCAGTACTTC

D gene: TRBD2
clone size: .
J gene: TRBJ2-1
V gene: TRBV4-2
CDR3 protein: CASSPTRLAVHEQFF
CDR3 DNA: TGTGCCAGCAGCCCAACAAGACTAGCGGTCCATGAGCAGTTCTTC

D gene: TRBD2
clone size: .
J gene: TRBJ2-1
V gene: TRBV11-1
CDR3 protein: CASSLWSGSYNEQFF
CDR3 DNA: TGTGCCAGCAGCTTATGGAGCGGGAGTTACAATGAGCAGTTCTTC

D gene: .
clone size: .
J gene: TRBJ1-6
V gene: TRBV28
CDR3 protein: CASSLEGWVRGSYNSPLHF
CDR3 DNA: TGTGCCAGCAGTTTGGAGGGCTGGGTTCGAGGCTCCTATAATTCACCCCTCCACTTT

D gene: TRBD2
clone size: .
J gene: TRBJ2-1
V gene: TRBV5-4
CDR3 protein: CASSSSPTSGTYNEQFF
CDR3 DNA: TGTGCCAGCAGCTCCTCGCCCACTAGCGGGACATACAATGAGCAGTTCTTC

D gene: TRBD2
clone size: .
J gene: TRBJ2-5
V gene: TRBV5-4
CDR3 protein: CASSPGEGGWKTQYF
CDR3 DNA: TGTGCCAGCAGCCCTGGGGAGGGTGGTTGGAAGACCCAGTACTTC

D gene: .
clone size: .
J gene: TRBJ2-1
V gene: TRBV6-6
CDR3 protein: CASSKSPDSHEQFF
CDR3 DNA: TGTGCCAGCAGTAAATCTCCAGACAGCCACGAGCAGTTCTTC

D gene: TRBD1
clone size: .
J gene: TRBJ1-3
V gene: TRBV9
CDR3 protein: CASSVAPGTGPGNTIYF
CDR3 DNA: TGTGCCAGCAGCGTAGCTCCCGGGACAGGGCCCGGAAACACCATATATTTT

D gene: .
clone size: .
J gene: TRBJ1-2
V gene: TRBV5-4
CDR3 protein: CASSLMSGRQGYYGYTF
CDR3 DNA: TGTGCCAGCAGCTTGATGTCCGGCAGGCAGGGGTACTATGGCTACACCTTC

D gene: TRBD2
clone size: .
J gene: TRBJ2-7
V gene: TRBV3-1/TRBV3-2
CDR3 protein: CASSPYTWTSGSYEQYF
CDR3 DNA: TGTGCCAGCAGCCCATACACCTGGACTAGCGGATCCTACGAGCAGTACTTC

D gene: TRBD2
clone size: .
J gene: TRBJ2-7
V gene: TRBV4-1
CDR3 protein: CASSQEGGGSEEQYF
CDR3 DNA: TGCGCCAGCAGCCAAGAGGGGGGGGGATCGGAGGAGCAGTACTTC

D gene: TRBD2
clone size: .
J gene: TRBJ2-7
V gene: TRBV27
CDR3 protein: CASSLGLAGDEQYF
CDR3 DNA: TGTGCCAGCAGTTTGGGACTAGCGGGAGACGAGCAGTACTTC

D gene: TRBD1
clone size: .
J gene: TRBJ1-2
V gene: TRBV4-1
CDR3 protein: CASSQEVTGGRNYGYTF
CDR3 DNA: TGCGCCAGCAGCCAAGAAGTGACAGGGGGTCGGAACTATGGCTACACCTTC

D gene: .
clone size: .
J gene: TRBJ2-5
V gene: TRBV5-5
CDR3 protein: CASTVDSQETQYF
CDR3 DNA: TGTGCCAGCACCGTGGACAGTCAAGAGACCCAGTACTTC

D gene: .
clone size: .
J gene: TRBJ2-3
V gene: TRBV7-9
CDR3 protein: CASSLALATRTDTQYF
CDR3 DNA: TGTGCCAGCAGCTTAGCGCTAGCGACCCGCACAGATACGCAGTATTTT

D gene: TRBD2
clone size: .
J gene: TRBJ2-6
V gene: TRBV5-6
CDR3 protein: CASRDLAGFSGANVLTF
CDR3 DNA: TGTGCCAGCAGAGACCTAGCGGGGTTCTCTGGGGCCAACGTCCTGACTTTC

D gene: .
clone size: .
J gene: TRBJ2-3
V gene: TRBV2
CDR3 protein: CASSGDSDTQYF
CDR3 DNA: TGTGCCAGCAGCGGGGACTCAGATACGCAGTATTTT

D gene: TRBD1
clone size: .
J gene: TRBJ1-2
V gene: TRBV5-1
CDR3 protein: CASSKGQGGYTF
CDR3 DNA: TGCGCCAGCAGTAAAGGACAGGGTGGCTACACCTTC

D gene: .
clone size: .
J gene: TRBJ1-6
V gene: TRBV27
CDR3 protein: CASSFTGNSPLHF
CDR3 DNA: TGTGCCAGCAGTTTCACGGGTAATTCACCCCTCCACTTT

D gene: .
clone size: .
J gene: TRBJ2-1
V gene: TRBV27
CDR3 protein: CLGGFVEQFF
CDR3 DNA: TGTCTTGGGGGGTTTGTTGAGCAGTTCTTC

D gene: TRBD1
clone size: .
J gene: TRBJ2-7
V gene: TRBV5-4
CDR3 protein: CASSVRDRFREQYF
CDR3 DNA: TGTGCCAGCAGCGTCCGGGACAGATTTAGGGAGCAGTACTTC

D gene: TRBD1
clone size: once
J gene: TRBJ1-1
V gene: TRBV5-6
CDR3 protein: CASSATGFGNTEAFF
CDR3 DNA: TGTGCCAGCAGCGCGACAGGGTTCGGCAACACTGAAGCTTTCTTT

D gene: TRBD1
clone size: .
J gene: TRBJ2-2
V gene: TRBV7-2
CDR3 protein: CASSLRTGNTGELFF
CDR3 DNA: TGTGCCAGCAGCCTTAGGACAGGGAACACCGGGGAGCTGTTTTTT

D gene: .
clone size: .
J gene: TRBJ2-1
V gene: TRBV5-1
CDR3 protein: CASSWKLAYLTYNEQFF
CDR3 DNA: TGCGCCAGCAGCTGGAAATTAGCCTACCTAACCTACAATGAGCAGTTCTTC

D gene: .
clone size: .
J gene: TRBJ1-1
V gene: TRBV12-5
CDR3 protein: CASALGLNTEAFF
CDR3 DNA: TGTGCTAGTGCCCTGGGGCTGAACACTGAAGCTTTCTTT

D gene: TRBD1
clone size: .
J gene: TRBJ2-3
V gene: TRBV18
CDR3 protein: CASSPDRVTDTQYF
CDR3 DNA: TGTGCCAGCTCACCAGACAGGGTAACAGATACGCAGTATTTT

D gene: .
clone size: .
J gene: TRBJ2-7
V gene: TRBV11-3
CDR3 protein: CASSSNRGLGEQYF
CDR3 DNA: TGTGCCAGCAGCTCAAACAGGGGACTGGGAGAGCAGTACTTC

D gene: TRBD1
clone size: .
J gene: TRBJ2-1
V gene: TRBV20-1
CDR3 protein: CSASRTGRNRSSYNEQFF
CDR3 DNA: TGCAGTGCTAGTCGGACAGGGCGGAATCGAAGCTCCTACAATGAGCAGTTCTTC

D gene: .
clone size: .
J gene: TRBJ2-5
V gene: TRBV5-5
CDR3 protein: CASSKPPSGQETQYF
CDR3 DNA: TGTGCCAGCAGCAAACCTCCAAGCGGCCAAGAGACCCAGTACTTC

D gene: .
clone size: .
J gene: TRBJ2-7
V gene: TRBV13
CDR3 protein: CASSSRTVTYEQYF
CDR3 DNA: TGTGCCAGCAGCTCCCGGACTGTCACCTACGAGCAGTACTTC

D gene: TRBD1
clone size: .
J gene: TRBJ2-7
V gene: TRBV28
CDR3 protein: CASRGDRGPYEQYF
CDR3 DNA: TGTGCCAGCAGGGGGGACAGGGGGCCCTACGAGCAGTACTTC

D gene: .
clone size: .
J gene: TRBJ2-5
V gene: TRBV21-1
CDR3 protein: CASTDREMLETQYF
CDR3 DNA: TGTGCCAGCACAGACAGGGAAATGTTGGAGACCCAGTACTTC

D gene: .
clone size: .
J gene: TRBJ1-5
V gene: TRBV19
CDR3 protein: CASRTTRRANQPQHF
CDR3 DNA: TGTGCCAGTAGGACAACCAGGAGGGCCAATCAGCCCCAGCATTTT